Shown below are 5 T cell receptor beta chains from a single sample sequenced in a study of T cell responses to AZD1222 COVID-19 vaccine. Profiled with immunoSEQ multiplex PCR; TCRdb holds only in-frame clones, not every one. In the table there are 150,000 to 200,000 clones, 80% to 90% of which are singletons. This specimen was peripheral blood, taken 28 days after the second AZD1222 dose. The receptor set was obtained from an adult who received the AZD1222 COVID-19 vaccine.

This clone appeared a single time. The chain carries TRBV9 and TRBJ1-5; 7 positions match TRBD1. Per the germline V gene, CDR1 is SGDLS and CDR2 is YYNGEE. The trim removed 3 bases at V and 3 bases at J, leaving 3 bases unmatched. This CDR3 has 14 residues. CDR3 region: CASSAQGVNQPQHF. CDR3 DNA sequence: TGTGCCAGCAGCGCCCAGGGGGTCAATCAGCCCCAGCATTTT.

This chain connects TRBV2 to TRBJ2-2; D uncertain. Trimming took off 8 bases at V and 1 base at J, with 5 bases between the two ends. The CDR3 runs to 12 residues. Germline CDR1 and CDR2: SNHLY and FYNNEI. The CDR3 loop is CASGMNTGELFF. The CDR3 bases are TGTGCCAGCGGGATGAACACCGGGGAGCTGTTTTTT.

The chain joins TRBV29-1 to TRBJ2-7; D gene unclear. Trimming took 2 bases from V and 9 from J, leaving 20 bases between them. Per germline, CDR1 SQVTM and CDR2 ANQGSEA. This CDR3 contains 14 residues. The CDR3 region has the DNA TGCAGCGTTGAATTTTCCCAGGTTTATACGGTGCAGTACTTC. As protein: CSVEFSQVYTVQYF.

There are a few counts of this clone. This rearrangement joins TRBV15 to TRBJ2-1; D may be TRBD2 (7 bases). Trimming cost V 3 bases and J 4 bases, with 16 bases left between them. The CDR3 sequence is 16 residues long. Germline V gene lookup returns CDR1 LNHNV and CDR2 YYDKDF (reference sequence). CDR3 sequence (DNA): TGTGCCACCAGCAGTGGGGGGAGGGGGTCTTACAATGAGCAGTTCTTC. Amino acid sequence: CATSSGGRGSYNEQFF.

This chain links TRBV9 with TRBJ2-5, with 9 bases aligning to TRBD1. Germline CDR1 SGDLS, CDR2 YYNGEE. J lost 5 bases, V lost 3 bases, and 8 bases had no gene match. CDR3 length: 15 amino acids. CDR3 DNA: TGTGCCAGCAGCGCACCGGGACAGGGCAGGGAGACCCAGTACTTC. Its translation: CASSAPGQGRETQYF. Using reference TRBV9 and TRBJ2-5 for the parts outside the CDR3, the full variable domain is DSGVTQTPKHLITATGQRVTLRCSPRSGDLSVYWYQQSLDQGLQFLIQYYNGEERAKGNILERFSAQQFPDLHSELNLSSLELGDSALYFCASSAPGQGRETQYFGPGTRLLVL.